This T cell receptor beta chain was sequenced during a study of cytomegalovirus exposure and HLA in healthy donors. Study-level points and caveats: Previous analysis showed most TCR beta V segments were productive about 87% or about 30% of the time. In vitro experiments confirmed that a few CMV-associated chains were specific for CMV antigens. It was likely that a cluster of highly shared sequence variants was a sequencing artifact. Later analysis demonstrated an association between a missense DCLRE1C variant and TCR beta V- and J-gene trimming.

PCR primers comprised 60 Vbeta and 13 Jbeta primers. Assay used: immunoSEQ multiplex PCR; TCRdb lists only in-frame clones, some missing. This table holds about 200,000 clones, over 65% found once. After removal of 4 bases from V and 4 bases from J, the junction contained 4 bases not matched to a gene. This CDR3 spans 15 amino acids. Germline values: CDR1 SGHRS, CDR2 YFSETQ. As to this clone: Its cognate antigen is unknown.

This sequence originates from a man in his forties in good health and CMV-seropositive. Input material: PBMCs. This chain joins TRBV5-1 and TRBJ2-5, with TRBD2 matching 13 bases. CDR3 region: CASSIGLAGVETQYF. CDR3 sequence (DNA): TGCGCCAGCAGCATAGGACTAGCGGGAGTAGAGACCCAGTACTTC.